The rows below give T cell receptor beta chains drawn from one sample of a study of cytomegalovirus exposure and HLA in healthy donors. Profiling relied on immunoSEQ multiplex PCR, and the TCRdb table lists in-frame clones only, not all of them. The sample shows under 250,000 clones, about 89% of them seen only once. The sample consisted of PBMCs. The receptors originated from a woman between 18 and 30 years old in good health and CMV-seronegative. Both conserved end residues are trimmed from each CDR3. Fields, in order: V gene, J gene, CDR3 length, CDR3 protein.

>TRBV18|TRBJ1-5|13
ASSPPGQGDQPQH
>TRBV30|TRBJ1-4|12
AWGQGATNEKLF
>TRBV18|TRBJ1-5|12
ASSLDRNNQPQH
>TRBV4-1|TRBJ1-4|15
ASSQLQGAQTNEKLF
>TRBV4-1|TRBJ2-5|19
ASSHPLALLADKKYQETQY
>TRBV9|TRBJ1-1|11
ASSVDPQTEAF
>TRBV27|TRBJ2-7|13
ASSPAGRVTYEQY
>TRBV11-2|TRBJ1-3|13
ASSYRRGSGNTIY
>TRBV12-5|TRBJ1-2|13
ASGLVPQGDYGYT
>TRBV18|TRBJ2-1|15
ASSQKLAILLGDEQF
>TRBV30|TRBJ2-7|11
AWARDRPHEQY
>TRBV15|TRBJ1-3|15
ATSSRFQQGAGNTIY
>TRBV27|TRBJ1-1|12
ASSLDRVMTEAF
>TRBV28|TRBJ2-2|14
ASSLGREGQAGELF
>TRBV6-1|TRBJ2-1|11
ASSEPRSQEQF
>TRBV6-5|TRBJ1-2|12
ASSYYQGARGYT
>TRBV27|TRBJ2-1|14
ASSSSGRAWRDEQF
>TRBV6-6|TRBJ2-7|10
ASKDTGTEQY
>TRBV20-1|TRBJ2-7|9
SARDGGSQY
>TRBV25-1|TRBJ2-7|10
ASSEYISEQY
>TRBV6-5|TRBJ2-1|13
ASTHLTSGSSEQF
>TRBV25-1|TRBJ1-5|11
ASSEGGRVPQH
>TRBV19|TRBJ1-1|12
ASGMDGRNTEAF
>TRBV27|TRBJ1-2|12
ASSLRGRGYGYT
>TRBV28|TRBJ1-4|14
ASSSRTTGVGEKLF
>TRBV11-2|TRBJ2-3|12
ASSLLRSTDTQY